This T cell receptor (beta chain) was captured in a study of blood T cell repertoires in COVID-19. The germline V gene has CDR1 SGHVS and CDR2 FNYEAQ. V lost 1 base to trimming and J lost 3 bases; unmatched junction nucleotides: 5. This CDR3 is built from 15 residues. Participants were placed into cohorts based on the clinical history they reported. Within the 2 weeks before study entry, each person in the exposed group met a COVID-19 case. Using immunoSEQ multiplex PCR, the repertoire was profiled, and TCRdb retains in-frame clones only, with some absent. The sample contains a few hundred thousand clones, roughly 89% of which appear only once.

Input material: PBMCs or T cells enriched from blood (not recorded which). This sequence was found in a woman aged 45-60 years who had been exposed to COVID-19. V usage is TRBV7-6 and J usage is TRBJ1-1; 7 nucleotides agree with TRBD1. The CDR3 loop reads CASSLVGGTDTEAFF. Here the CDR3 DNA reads TGTGCCAGCAGCTTAGTAGGCGGGACAGACACTGAAGCTTTCTTT.